Listed here are 32 T cell receptor beta chains from one sample, sequenced in a study of CD4+ T cells in melanoma. This table comes from immunoSEQ multiplex PCR, and its TCRdb copy is limited to in-frame clones, with some not included. The sample lists 4,000 to 5,000 clones, approximately 61% occurring once. The sequencing sample was made of cells from a culture (not recorded whether cultured in vitro). The receptor source for this set is a human donor with melanoma.

The rearrangement joins TRBV5-6 to TRBJ2-1, with D perhaps given as TRBD1 or TRBD2 (5 bases each). CDR3 length equals 16 residues. Germline V CDR1 and CDR2: SGHDT, YYEEEE. The V end lost 3 bases, the J end lost 0 bases, and 13 bases lay between the germline ends. CDR3 nucleotides: TGTGCCAGCAGCTGGGGGTTCGGGGACTCCTACAATGAGCAGTTCTTC. Amino acids: CASSWGFGDSYNEQFF.

CDR3 protein: CSASWGNEQYF. The DNA of the CDR3 is TGCAGTGCTAGTTGGGGGAACGAGCAGTACTTC. The chain is built from TRBV20-1 and TRBJ2-7, with D perhaps assigned TRBD1 or TRBD2 (5 bases each). V lost 3 bases and J lost 5, with 8 bases in between. CDR1 and CDR2 from the germline V gene are DFQATT and SNEGSKA (reference sequence). The CDR3 has 11 amino acids.

The gene calls are TRBV7-9 and TRBJ2-7, with a possible D match to TRBD1 (5 bases). V shed 6 bases and J shed 5 bases, with 11 bases lying between them. This CDR3 is built from 12 residues. Germline V gives CDR1 SEHNR, CDR2 FQNEAQ (reference sequence). The CDR3 spells CASSLTEDEQYF. In nucleotides, the CDR3 is TGTGCCAGCAGTCTGACAGAGGACGAGCAGTACTTC.

V and J are TRBV19 and TRBJ1-1; 8 bases match TRBD1. The CDR3 runs to 16 residues. V gave up 3 bases and J gave up 3 bases; unmatched junction bases: 9. Per the germline V gene, CDR1 is LNHDA and CDR2 is SQIVND (reference sequence). The CDR3 nucleotides are TGTGCCAGTAGTATTCGGGCAGGGGGCGGGTACACTGAAGCTTTCTTT. Translation: CASSIRAGGGYTEAFF.

This clone was picked up one time. V usage is TRBV19 and J usage is TRBJ1-5; 10 nucleotides line up with TRBD1. Germline V gene data show CDR1 as LNHDA and CDR2 as SQIVND (reference sequence). The CDR3 length is 15 residues. The V gene end was trimmed by 5 bases and the J gene end by 4 bases; junction bases not matched to a gene: 5. CDR3 residues: CASSQSDRGNQPQHF. The CDR3 nucleotides read TGTGCCAGTAGTCAGTCGGACAGGGGGAATCAGCCCCAGCATTTT. Full variable domain (remainder filled in from reference TRBV19 and TRBJ1-5): DGGITQSPKYLFRKEGQNVTLSCEQNLNHDAMYWYRQDPGQGLRLIYYSQIVNDFQKGDIAEGYSVSREKKESFPLTVTSAQKNPTAFYLCASSQSDRGNQPQHFGDGTRLSIL.

This chain links TRBV5-1 with TRBJ1-1; D not certain. V dropped 0 bases and J dropped 4 bases, with 10 bases sitting between them. Germline assignment: CDR1 SGHRS and CDR2 YFSETQ. There are 14 residues in the CDR3. CDR3 nucleotides: TGCGCCAGCAGCTTGGATGTGGGGAGCACTGAAGCTTTCTTT. It specifies CASSLDVGSTEAFF.

This clone was seen more than once but under ten times. This chain uses TRBV25-1 with TRBJ1-2; D remains ambiguous. The V gene lost 6 bases and the J gene lost 2 bases, with 7 bases spanning the gap. Per the germline V gene, CDR1 is MGHDK and CDR2 is SYGVNS. This CDR3 comprises 12 residues. The CDR3 is CASRLDNYGYTF. CDR3 DNA sequence: TGTGCCAGCAGACTTGACAACTATGGCTACACCTTC.

This clone counts as medium-sized (0.01 to 0.1%). The chain has TRBV11-2 and TRBJ2-1; TRBD2 matches 8 bases. With V trimmed by 0 bases and J by 1 base, 5 bases remained unmatched. Germline V CDR1 and CDR2: SGHAT, FQNNGV. The CDR3 has 17 amino acids. CDR3 in amino acids: CASSLDRGGRSYNEQFF. CDR3 in DNA: TGTGCCAGCAGCTTAGATCGGGGGGGCAGGTCCTACAATGAGCAGTTCTTC.

This sequence joins TRBV7-9 and TRBJ1-1; 7 bases align to TRBD1. V lost 5 bases and J lost 0; bases outside the gene matches: 9. Germline loops: CDR1 SEHNR, CDR2 FQNEAQ (reference sequence). This CDR3 is built from 16 residues. The CDR3 region has the DNA TGTGCCAGCAGCCCCCAGGGGGGCATAATGAACACTGAAGCTTTCTTT. Protein: CASSPQGGIMNTEAFF.

This chain uses TRBV5-1 with TRBJ2-7, with TRBD1 as a possible D gene (6 bases). The ends were cut back, 4 bases at V and 3 bases at J, with 17 bases in the middle. The germline V gene encodes CDR1 SGHRS and CDR2 YFSETQ. The CDR3 runs to 15 residues. The CDR3 protein is CASSPEDRRDYEQYF. CDR3 DNA sequence: TGCGCCAGCAGCCCAGAAGACAGGAGAGACTACGAGCAGTACTTC.

The V gene is TRBV27, the J gene TRBJ2-1; TRBD1 agrees at 8 bases. The ends lost 10 bases at V and 4 bases at J; junction bases unmatched: 9. The CDR3 has 14 residues. In germline, CDR1 is MNHEY, CDR2 SMNVEV (reference sequence). CDR3 residues: CATKGQGFYNEQFF. The CDR3 coding sequence is TGTGCCACCAAAGGACAGGGTTTTTACAATGAGCAGTTCTTC.

The V gene is TRBV7-9, the J gene TRBJ2-7, with TRBD1 identical over 9 bases. CDR3 length: 15 amino acids. V lost 5 bases to trimming and J lost 2 bases; unmatched junction nucleotides: 7. Germline CDR1 is SEHNR and CDR2 is FQNEAQ (reference sequence). CDR3 residues: CASSPGQGRAYEQYF. CDR3 bases: TGTGCCAGCAGCCCGGGACAGGGTCGGGCCTACGAGCAGTACTTC.

V usage is TRBV6-2 or TRBV6-3 and J usage is TRBJ1-5; D may be TRBD1 (5 bases). V gave up 2 bases and J gave up 8 bases, with 13 bases separating them. The V gene's germline CDR1 is MNHEY and CDR2 SVGEGT. CDR3 size: 14 residues. The DNA for the CDR3 is TGTGCCAGCAGTTACGGACCCCGGGGGGAGCCCCAGCATTTT. It translates to CASSYGPRGEPQHF.

The chain combines TRBV3-1 (or the pseudogene TRBV3-2) with TRBJ2-7, with D maybe TRBD2 (5 bases). CDR3 length: 14 amino acids. The V end lost 7 bases, the J end lost 2 bases, and 15 bases lay between the germline ends. Germline CDR1 and CDR2: LGHDT and YNNKEL (reference sequence). The CDR3 bases are TGTGCCAGCAAGGGCCCTCCGGGGACCTACGAGCAGTACTTC. Its translation is CASKGPPGTYEQYF.

The V and J genes are TRBV4-3 and TRBJ1-5; 8 positions match TRBD1. Germline V lookup: CDR1 LGHNA, CDR2 YSLEER. The CDR3 consists of 16 residues. The junction had 8 bases not matched to a gene; V was cut back by 0 bases and J by 7 bases. The CDR3: CASSQDWGQVGQPQHF. CDR3 bases: TGCGCCAGCAGCCAAGATTGGGGACAGGTAGGACAGCCCCAGCATTTT.

This chain joins TRBV2 and TRBJ1-1, with 8 bases fitting TRBD1. There are 14 residues in the CDR3. Germline CDR1 is SNHLY and CDR2 is FYNNEI. Unmatched junction bases numbered 4, after V lost 5 bases and J lost 2 bases. This chain's CDR3 is CASSWTGLNTEAFF. Here the CDR3 DNA reads TGTGCCAGCAGTTGGACAGGGCTAAACACTGAAGCTTTCTTT.

The rearrangement joins TRBV7-9 to TRBJ2-5; TRBD1 might be the D (6 bases). CDR3 size: 13 residues. The germline CDR1 and CDR2 sequences are SEHNR and FQNEAQ (reference sequence). V was shortened by 5 bases and J by 7 bases, with 14 bases between the two germline ends. The DNA for the CDR3 is TGTGCCAGCAGCGAGGACAGCAAGGGGACCCAGTACTTC. This encodes CASSEDSKGTQYF.

CDR3 in amino acids: CASSLTNQPQHF. The CDR3 DNA is TGTGCCAGCAGCCTCACCAATCAGCCCCAGCATTTT. V and J are TRBV7-2 and TRBJ1-5; D is unclear. This CDR3 has 12 residues. Germline assignment: CDR1 SGHTA and CDR2 FQGNSA. Trimming pared 5 bases from V and 3 bases from J, leaving 5 bases between.

This clone is termed medium-sized. V and J are TRBV7-8 and TRBJ2-7; TRBD2 aligns across 7 bases. CDR1 is SGHVS, CDR2 FQNEAQ, per germline. J gave up 1 base and V 5 bases, and 8 bases lay outside the gene matches. The CDR3 runs to 15 residues. Here the CDR3 DNA reads TGTGCCAGCAGCGCCAGGGAGGGGAAGTCCTACGAGCAGTACTTC. It encodes CASSAREGKSYEQYF.

This clone came up a few times. The rearrangement uses TRBV11-1 and TRBJ2-3; D possibly corresponds to TRBD2 (6 bases). The germline V gene encodes CDR1 SGHAT and CDR2 FQDESV (reference sequence). V was shortened by 5 bases and J by 2 bases, with 14 bases between the two germline ends. CDR3 length: 15 residues. The CDR3 loop reads CASSPAGTYTDTQYF. Written as DNA, the CDR3 is TGTGCCAGCAGCCCCGCCGGGACTTACACAGATACGCAGTATTTT.

This clone was recorded only once. The chain uses TRBV18 and TRBJ2-2, with a weak D call TRBD2 (5 bases). This CDR3 is built from 11 residues. CDR1 is KGHSH and CDR2 is LQKENI in the germline V gene. Trimming removed 8 bases from V and 5 bases from J, with 6 bases in between. The CDR3 protein is CASRGTGELFF. CDR3 DNA: TGTGCCAGCCGGGGAACCGGGGAGCTGTTTTTT.

The V and J genes are TRBV3-1 (or the pseudogene TRBV3-2) and TRBJ2-2; 10 positions match TRBD2. J was trimmed by 1 base and V by 5 bases; bases with no gene match: 7. Germline V gene data show CDR1 as LGHDT and CDR2 as YNNKEL (reference sequence). This CDR3 is built from 17 residues. The CDR3 sequence: CASSRLAGVENTGELFF. DNA of the CDR3: TGTGCCAGCAGCAGGCTAGCGGGGGTAGAGAACACCGGGGAGCTGTTTTTT.

The genes are TRBV6-6 and TRBJ1-5; no firm D call. The V gene lost 0 bases and the J gene lost 4 bases, with 4 bases spanning the gap. The CDR3 is 13 amino acids. Germline V lookup: CDR1 MNHNY, CDR2 SVGAGI (reference sequence). The CDR3 DNA reads TGTGCCAGCAGTTACTCGACAAATCAGCCCCAGCATTTT. Translated, it gives CASSYSTNQPQHF.

The chain has TRBV15 and TRBJ2-4; D perhaps matches TRBD2 (5 bases). The CDR3 has 17 amino acids. The germline gives CDR1 LNHNV, CDR2 YYDKDF (reference sequence). V gave up 3 bases and J gave up 0 bases, with 15 bases separating them. The CDR3 is CATSRRAGELAKNIQYF. Here the CDR3 DNA reads TGTGCCACCAGCAGGCGGGCGGGTGAACTAGCCAAAAACATTCAGTACTTC.

Here the CDR3 DNA reads TGTGCCAGCAGTGAATTCAGGGAAGATACGCAGTATTTT. Encoded protein: CASSEFREDTQYF. V is TRBV6-1 and J is TRBJ2-3; D perhaps matches TRBD1 (5 bases). Looked up from germline, CDR1 is MNHNS and CDR2 is SASEGT. V was shortened by 2 bases and J by 5 bases, with 8 bases between the two germline ends. CDR3 length: 13 amino acids.

V gene TRBV7-6 combines with J gene TRBJ2-1; TRBD2 aligns across 10 bases. Per germline, CDR1 SGHVS and CDR2 FNYEAQ. The CDR3 contains 16 residues. V lost 5 bases and J lost 4; bases outside the gene matches: 8. The CDR3, as DNA: TGTGCCAGCAGCCCAAGCGGGGGGGCCAGTTACAATGAGCAGTTCTTC. Protein: CASSPSGGASYNEQFF.

V and J are TRBV25-1 and TRBJ1-2, with 7 bases lining up with TRBD1. Germline CDR1 reads MGHDK; CDR2 reads SYGVNS. Trimming took 6 bases from V and 8 from J; bases not matched to a gene: 6. The CDR3 contains 12 residues. Written as DNA, the CDR3 is TGTGCCAGCAGAAGACAGGGTGAAGGCTACACCTTC. Amino acids: CASRRQGEGYTF.

The V call is TRBV24-1, the J call TRBJ2-3; D may match TRBD1 or TRBD2 (5 bases each). The CDR3 runs to 15 residues. Trimming left V 5 bases short and J 7 bases short, with 18 bases between. Germline V gene data show CDR1 as KGHDR and CDR2 as SFDVKD. The CDR3 nucleotides read TGTGCCACCAGTGCCATCGGGACCGGCGACAATACGCAGTATTTT. Its protein product is CATSAIGTGDNTQYF.

The chain recombines TRBV30 with TRBJ2-3; 7 bases agree with TRBD1. This CDR3 comprises 12 residues. Unmatched junction bases numbered 5, after V lost 4 bases and J lost 7 bases. CDR1 is GTSNPN and CDR2 is SVGIG in the germline V gene (reference sequence). The CDR3 loop reads CAWIQGSYTQYF. The CDR3 DNA is TGTGCCTGGATACAGGGGTCGTATACGCAGTATTTT.

This clone was observed a few times. The V gene is TRBV6-5, the J gene TRBJ1-2; maybe TRBD1 (5 bases). CDR3 length: 13 residues. V lost 4 bases and J lost 4, with 10 bases in between. Per germline, CDR1 MNHEY and CDR2 SVGAGI. The CDR3 region has the DNA TGTGCCAGCAGTTCCGTCGGGGGCTATGGCTACACCTTC. Amino acid sequence: CASSSVGGYGYTF.

The table lists this clone with a few counts. The J gene is TRBJ2-7, the V gene TRBV9, with a weak D call TRBD1 (6 bases). CDR1 and CDR2 from the germline V gene are SGDLS and YYNGEE. V was pared by 0 bases and J by 3 bases, with 10 bases between. The CDR3 sequence is 14 residues long. CDR3 sequence: CASSVEPGVYEQYF. In nucleotides, the CDR3 is TGTGCCAGCAGCGTAGAGCCAGGGGTCTACGAGCAGTACTTC.

The rearrangement uses TRBV7-9 and TRBJ1-2; D not certain. In germline, CDR1 is SEHNR, CDR2 FQNEAQ (reference sequence). The CDR3 length is 17 residues. V lost 6 bases to trimming and J lost 8 bases, with 28 bases between them. The CDR3 DNA reads TGTGCCAGCAGACCCCCGGGCGCAGGTGGACCGGGGTCGGGCTACACCTTC. Its protein is CASRPPGAGGPGSGYTF.